This paragraph reports one TCR beta chain. As yet, its antigen is unknown. This CDR3 is built from 14 residues. Germline V gene sequence: CDR1 MNHEY, CDR2 SMNVEV (reference sequence). V shed 7 bases and J shed 0 bases, with 13 bases lying between them. The PCR employed 60 Vbeta primers together with 13 Jbeta primers. TCRdb's table, derived via immunoSEQ multiplex PCR, lists solely in-frame clones and lacks some. The sample lists some 48,000 clones, 80% occurring once. The entry originates in a study of cytomegalovirus exposure and HLA in healthy donors. Looking at the study overall: Genotyping showed roughly 81% of roughly 400 donors falling in the Caucasian-associated ancestry cluster.

Notes on the study in general: Of the V segments, some could not be distinguished, including TRBV6-2 and TRBV6-3, and were excluded.

The source is a man between 25 and 39 years old in good health and CMV-seropositive. V usage is TRBV27 and J usage is TRBJ2-7; D may be TRBD2 (5 bases). Sequenced input: PBMCs. This CDR3 is CASMRVADSYEQYF. In DNA, the CDR3 is TGTGCCAGCATGCGGGTGGCCGACTCCTACGAGCAGTACTTC.